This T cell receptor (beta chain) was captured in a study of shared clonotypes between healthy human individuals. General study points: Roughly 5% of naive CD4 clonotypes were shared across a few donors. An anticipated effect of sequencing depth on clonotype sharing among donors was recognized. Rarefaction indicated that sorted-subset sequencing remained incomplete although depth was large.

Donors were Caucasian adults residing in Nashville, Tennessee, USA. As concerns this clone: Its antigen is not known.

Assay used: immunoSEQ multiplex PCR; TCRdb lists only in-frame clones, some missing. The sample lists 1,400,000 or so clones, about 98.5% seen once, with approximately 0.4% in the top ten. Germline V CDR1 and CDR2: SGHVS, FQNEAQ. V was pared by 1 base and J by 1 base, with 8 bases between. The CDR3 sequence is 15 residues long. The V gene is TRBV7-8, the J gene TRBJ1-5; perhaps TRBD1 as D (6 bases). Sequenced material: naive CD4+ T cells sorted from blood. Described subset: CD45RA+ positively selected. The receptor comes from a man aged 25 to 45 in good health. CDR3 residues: CASSLEGVSNQPQHF. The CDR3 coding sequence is TGTGCCAGCAGCTTAGAGGGGGTAAGCAATCAGCCCCAGCATTTT.